Below, 14 T cell receptor beta chains from the same sample are listed, as sequenced in a study of radiotherapy plus CTLA-4 blockade in lung cancer (dated by TCRdb to the late 2010s). Libraries came from the immunoSEQ multiplex PCR assay. TCRdb re-hosts the immuneACCESS table, in-frame sequences only. Its copies lack some clones; in the studies checked, an unresolved V gene accounts for under half of them, and the cause for the rest is not known. Here the sample has about 83,000 clones; roughly 79% occur a single time. The leading ten clones occupy approximately 3.9% of the sample. The sequencing used peripheral blood, collected from a patient treated with radiotherapy plus ipilimumab. These receptors were taken from a human donor with non-small cell lung cancer who had a partial response to radiotherapy plus ipilimumab. Some clones in this sample may be carry-over from other donors' samples.

The chain employs TRBV5-6 and TRBJ1-2, with D uncertain. Germline V gives CDR1 SGHDT, CDR2 YYEEEE. Trimming left V 4 bases short and J 8 bases short, with 18 bases between. The CDR3 loop spans 14 amino acids. CDR3 DNA: TGTGCCAGCAGCCGTCCGGGAATACAACGGGGCTACACCTTC. Protein sequence: CASSRPGIQRGYTF.

The chain couples TRBV28 to TRBJ2-3; 12 nucleotides line up with TRBD1. The CDR3 is 16 amino acids. V lost 4 bases, J lost 7 bases, and 9 bases stayed unmatched. Germline CDR1 is MDHEN and CDR2 is SYDVKM. CDR3 DNA: TGTGCCAGCAGTTCCCAAGGGACAGGGGGCATGAATACGCAGTATTTT. Residues: CASSSQGTGGMNTQYF.

The chain carries TRBV2 and TRBJ2-3; 8 bases fit TRBD1. The CDR3 is 15 amino acids. V was pared by 6 bases and J by 2 bases, with 7 bases of the junction left unmatched. The germline CDR1 and CDR2 sequences are SNHLY and FYNNEI. Written as DNA, the CDR3 is TGTGCCAGCAGGGGGGACAGGTTCAACACAGATACGCAGTATTTT. Amino acids: CASRGDRFNTDTQYF.

This clone was counted only a few times. The chain recombines TRBV6-1 with TRBJ1-1; D is unresolved. The V gene lost 2 bases and the J gene lost 4 bases, with 8 bases spanning the gap. The CDR3 extends over 13 amino acids. Germline V gene data show CDR1 as MNHNS and CDR2 as SASEGT. The CDR3 DNA follows: TGTGCCAGCAGTGAAACCTGGGCCACTGAAGCTTTCTTT. It codes for CASSETWATEAFF.

This clone is a singleton in its sample. This chain connects TRBV11-2 to TRBJ1-1; D uncertain. Germline loops: CDR1 SGHAT, CDR2 FQNNGV. Trimming took 1 base from V and 7 from J, leaving 10 bases between them. The CDR3 length is 13 residues. The CDR3 nucleotides read TGTGCCAGCAGCTTAGGACTCCAGAGTGAAGCTTTCTTT. It specifies CASSLGLQSEAFF.

V and J are TRBV7-3 and TRBJ2-1; TRBD1 agrees at 10 bases. The J segment lost 8 bases and the V segment lost 1 base, leaving 8 bases of the junction unmatched. Germline CDR1 reads SGHTA; CDR2 reads FQGTGA. The CDR3 contains 16 residues. This CDR3 reads CASSLNSRDRGYEQFF. As DNA, the CDR3 is TGTGCCAGCAGCTTAAATAGCCGGGACAGGGGCTATGAGCAGTTCTTC.

This clone was counted between two and nine times. This chain joins TRBV6-1 and TRBJ1-4, with D uncertain. The CDR3 covers 13 residues. In germline, CDR1 is MNHNS, CDR2 SASEGT. V was pared by 8 bases and J by 4 bases, with 11 bases between. Here the CDR3 reads CASQQRINEKLFF. The CDR3 nucleotides read TGTGCCAGCCAACAGAGAATTAATGAAAAACTGTTTTTT.

The chain joins TRBV9 to TRBJ1-2, with D possibly matching TRBD1 (6 bases). Trimming cost V 3 bases and J 1 base, with 10 bases left between them. Germline V gene sequence: CDR1 SGDLS, CDR2 YYNGEE. The CDR3 sequence is 14 residues long. The CDR3 nucleotides read TGTGCCAGCAGCGGGGGGCTGGGTAACTATGGCTACACCTTC. Protein sequence: CASSGGLGNYGYTF.

The chain recombines TRBV29-1 with TRBJ1-1; maybe TRBD1 (5 bases). This CDR3 has 14 residues. The germline V gene has CDR1 SQVTM and CDR2 ANQGSEA. The V gene lost 6 bases and the J gene lost 10 bases, with 24 bases spanning the gap. CDR3 region: CSVMDISQGFGAFF. CDR3 bases: TGCAGCGTCATGGACATCTCTCAGGGTTTTGGAGCTTTCTTT.

Here the CDR3 reads CASSFLASGHNEQFF. CDR3 coding DNA: TGTGCCAGCAGTTTTTTGGCTAGCGGGCACAATGAGCAGTTCTTC. V is TRBV6-5 and J is TRBJ2-1, with TRBD2 matching 8 bases. The V gene end was trimmed by 4 bases and the J gene end by 5 bases; junction bases not matched to a gene: 7. The germline V gene encodes CDR1 MNHEY and CDR2 SVGAGI. CDR3 length equals 15 residues.

This chain links TRBV7-6 with TRBJ1-2; 9 bases align to TRBD1. This CDR3 spans 17 amino acids. V lost 5 bases and J lost 0; bases outside the gene matches: 10. From germline, CDR1 is SGHVS and CDR2 FNYEAQ. This chain's CDR3 is CASSPGTGRLTNYGYTF. Here the CDR3 DNA reads TGTGCCAGCAGCCCGGGGACAGGGAGGCTAACTAACTATGGCTACACCTTC.

The genes are TRBV6-5 and TRBJ1-4; D not certain. The germline V gene encodes CDR1 MNHEY and CDR2 SVGAGI. The CDR3 contains 12 residues. Trimming removed 6 bases from V and 3 bases from J, with 5 bases in between. The CDR3 region is CASRAANEKLFF. CDR3 coding DNA: TGTGCCAGCAGGGCGGCTAATGAAAAACTGTTTTTT.

This clone was observed a few times. The chain joins TRBV18 to TRBJ1-4, with D possibly TRBD1 on 5 matching bases. CDR1 and CDR2 (germline): KGHSH, LQKENI. This CDR3 is built from 15 residues. The V end lost 2 bases, the J end lost 5 bases, and 12 bases lay between the germline ends. The CDR3 DNA is TGTGCCAGCTCACCAGACAGCGTGCCAAATGAAAAACTGTTTTTT. Amino acid sequence: CASSPDSVPNEKLFF.

The J gene is TRBJ1-4, the V gene TRBV4-1, with a possible D match to TRBD1 (5 bases). The V and J ends lost 4 bases and 7 bases respectively, with 13 bases between them. CDR3 length: 14 residues. Germline assignment: CDR1 MGHRA and CDR2 YSYEKL. Here the CDR3 DNA reads TGCGCCAGCAGCCGAGGGACCGGGAGTGAAAAACTGTTTTTT. Its protein product is CASSRGTGSEKLFF.